The sequence of this T cell receptor beta chain was determined in a study of control samples from healthy donors and cancer patients. Data came from immunoSEQ multiplex PCR; TCRdb stores just in-frame clones and leaves some out. The sample consists of 75,000 to 95,000 clones, about 89% of them appearing once. This sequence was found in a woman in her fifties or sixties with colorectal cancer. The source material was PBMCs.

The CDR3 DNA reads TGTGCCAGTAGTCTAAACCCTACTCTAACCTCTAACTATGGCTACACCTTC. This codes for CASSLNPTLTSNYGYTF. The chain joins TRBV19 to TRBJ1-2; D gene uncertain. The CDR3 totals 17 residues. Germline V gene lookup returns CDR1 LNHDA and CDR2 SQIVND (reference sequence). V lost 5 bases and J 0 bases, leaving 19 bases between the germline ends.